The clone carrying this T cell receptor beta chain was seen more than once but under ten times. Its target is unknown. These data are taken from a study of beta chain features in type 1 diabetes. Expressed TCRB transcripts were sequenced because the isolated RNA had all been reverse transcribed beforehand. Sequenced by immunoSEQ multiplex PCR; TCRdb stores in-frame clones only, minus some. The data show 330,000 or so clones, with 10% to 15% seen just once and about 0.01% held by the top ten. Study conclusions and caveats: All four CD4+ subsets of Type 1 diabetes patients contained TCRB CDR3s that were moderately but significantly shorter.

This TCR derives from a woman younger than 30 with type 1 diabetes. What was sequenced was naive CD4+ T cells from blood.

CDR3 nucleotide sequence: TGTGCCATCAGTGACGCCGGGACAGGGGATGCTCTAGGTGAGCAGTTCTTC. Protein product: CAISDAGTGDALGEQFF. The chain recombines TRBV10-3 with TRBJ2-1; 10 bases match TRBD1. CDR3 length: 17 amino acids. The germline gives CDR1 ENHRY, CDR2 SYGVKD. V gave up 3 bases and J gave up 9 bases; unmatched junction bases: 14.